Presented here are 17 T cell receptor beta chains from one specimen sequenced in a study of blood T cells in healthy people across ages (dated by TCRdb to about 2015). The library was made by 5' RACE. For sequencing, an Illumina HiSeq 2500 was employed. A second roughly 7 to 12 cycle PCR used a sample-barcoded 5' primer and a J-beta primer mix. TCRdb reran the public reads through fastp at Q25 and MiXCR, keeping productive beta chains. Each record represents a unique CDR3 protein, reported with the most common genes and DNA among its rows. The sample table shows some 880,000 distinct CDR3 sequences, and about 37% are seen once. In total, the top ten clones hold roughly 13% of the sample. The sequenced sample consisted of blood. All receptors derive from a man younger than 30 in good health.

The rearrangement links TRBV7-3 to TRBJ2-5; maybe TRBD1 (6 bases). V was cut by 1 base and J by 11 bases, with 20 bases left in between. This CDR3 comprises 15 residues. In germline, CDR1 is SGHTA, CDR2 FQGTGA. CDR3 in DNA: TGTGCCAGCAGCTTAATCCAGGGGAAGGGCAATGAGCAGTACTTC. Translation gives CASSLIQGKGNEQYF.

V gene TRBV18 combines with J gene TRBJ1-1, with unresolved D. V lost 3 bases and J 5 bases, leaving 13 bases between the germline ends. Germline values: CDR1 KGHSH, CDR2 LQKENI. The CDR3 totals 14 residues. CDR3 sequence (DNA): TGTGCCAGCTCACCGGACGGAGCGAGGACTGAAGCTTTCTTT. As protein: CASSPDGARTEAFF.

The rearrangement uses TRBV5-4 and TRBJ2-5, with 15 bases aligning to TRBD2. Matching the DNA end better, TRBJ2-1 makes the J call doubtful. The germline V gene has CDR1 SGHNT and CDR2 YYREEE (reference sequence). The CDR3 has 18 residues. CDR3 DNA: TGTGCCAGCAGCCCTGGGACTAGCGGGGGGCCGTACCAAGAGACCCAGTTCTTC. Amino acid sequence: CASSPGTSGGPYQETQFF.

This clonotype was detected only a few times. The rearrangement joins TRBV7-2 to TRBJ1-2; possibly TRBD1 for D (6 bases). The CDR3 extends over 16 amino acids. Germline V gives CDR1 SGHTA, CDR2 FQGNSA. V was pared by 5 bases and J by 7 bases, with 23 bases between. CDR3 region: CASSPLLGGAVAGYTF. The CDR3 DNA sequence: TGTGCCAGCAGCCCACTGTTGGGGGGCGCGGTGGCTGGCTACACCTTC.

This clonotype showed up just a few times. The chain combines TRBV5-1 with TRBJ1-6; 7 nucleotides match TRBD1. CDR1 SGHRS and CDR2 YFSETQ come from the germline V gene. The CDR3 is made up of 14 amino acids. Trimming removed 5 bases from V and 6 bases from J; junction bases left unmatched: 5. Here the CDR3 reads CASRQQGINSPLHF. CDR3 in DNA: TGCGCCAGCAGACAACAGGGGATTAATTCACCCCTCCACTTT. Together with reference TRBV5-1 and TRBJ1-6, the CDR3 gives the full variable domain: KAGVTQTPRYLIKTRGQQVTLSCSPISGHRSVSWYQQTPGQGLQFLFEYFSETQRNKGNFPGRFSGRQFSNSRSEMNVSTLELGDSALYLCASRQQGINSPLHFGNGTRLTVT.

This chain's CDR3 is CASSLEASFIKFYGYTF. The CDR3 region has the DNA TGTGCCAGCAGCTTAGAAGCCTCATTTATAAAATTCTATGGCTACACCTTC. This rearrangement joins TRBV7-2 to TRBJ1-2; D call uncertain. V lost 1 base and J 4 bases, leaving 19 bases between the germline ends. This CDR3 region has 17 residues. The V gene's germline CDR1 is SGHTA and CDR2 FQGNSA.

V is TRBV7-2 and J is TRBJ1-6; tentative D call: TRBD1 (5 bases). The length of the CDR3 is 14 residues. The V gene lost 3 bases and the J gene lost 10 bases, with 13 bases spanning the gap. CDR1 and CDR2 from the germline V gene are SGHTA and FQGNSA. In nucleotides, the CDR3 is TGTGCCAGCAGCTTCGACGGGGGACCATCACCCCTCCACTTT. Protein product: CASSFDGGPSPLHF.

This chain links TRBV6-5 with TRBJ1-2, with 7 positions matching TRBD1. The CDR3 totals 16 residues. V trimming: 6 bases; J trimming: 5 bases; junction bases outside the gene matches: 15. CDR1 is MNHEY and CDR2 is SVGAGI in the germline V gene. CDR3 sequence reads: CASRAENRGSPYGYTF. CDR3 nucleotides: TGTGCCAGCAGGGCGGAGAACAGGGGATCCCCATATGGCTACACCTTC.

This clonotype showed up just a few times. The DNA for the CDR3 is TGTGCCAGCAGTTTACGGATCGGGGGCTACACCTTC. As protein: CASSLRIGGYTF. The chain uses TRBV27 and TRBJ1-2; D gene uncertain. The CDR3 consists of 12 residues. Germline V gene data show CDR1 as MNHEY and CDR2 as SMNVEV (reference sequence). Trimming shortened V by 2 bases and J by 8 bases, and 9 bases separated the two germline ends.

In this sample, this clonotype turned up many times. J is TRBJ2-4 and V is TRBV10-3; TRBD1 matches 8 bases. Trimming at V came to 6 bases and at J to 3 bases, leaving 7 bases not matched to a gene. Looked up from germline, CDR1 is ENHRY and CDR2 is SYGVKD. The CDR3 runs 15 residues. CDR3 sequence reads: CAISTRGLGKNIQYF. CDR3 nucleotide sequence: TGTGCCATCAGCACCAGGGGGCTCGGCAAAAACATTCAGTACTTC.

This clonotype came up once. The rearrangement joins TRBV4-1 to TRBJ2-2, with TRBD2 identical over 12 bases. This CDR3 has 17 amino acids. Germline lookup yields CDR1 MGHRA and CDR2 YSYEKL. The trim removed 5 bases at V and 2 bases at J, leaving 6 bases unmatched. CDR3 DNA sequence: TGCGCCAGCAGCTCTCGGACTAGCGGGGTCAACACCGGGGAGCTGTTTTTT. This encodes CASSSRTSGVNTGELFF.

This clonotype was counted a few times. This sequence joins TRBV11-2 and TRBJ2-1; D is possibly TRBD2 (5 bases). The CDR3 has 17 residues. V lost 6 bases to trimming and J lost 2 bases, with 20 bases between them. In germline, CDR1 is SGHAT, CDR2 FQNNGV. Here the CDR3 reads CASSLEGAVRTYNEQFF. CDR3 nucleotide sequence: TGTGCCAGCAGTCTAGAGGGAGCGGTTCGAACCTACAATGAGCAGTTCTTC.

This clonotype was picked up a small number of times. Here the CDR3 reads CASSPWGGATGYTF. CDR3 DNA sequence: TGTGCCAGCAGTCCCTGGGGGGGGGCGACTGGCTACACCTTC. The V gene is TRBV25-1, the J gene TRBJ1-2; TRBD1 is a possible D gene (6 bases). Germline V gene data show CDR1 as MGHDK and CDR2 as SYGVNS. The V gene lost 5 bases and the J gene lost 7 bases, with 17 bases spanning the gap. The CDR3 totals 14 residues.

The chain carries TRBV7-2 and TRBJ1-2, with D hard to call. Germline CDR1 reads SGHTA; CDR2 reads FQGNSA. The CDR3 spans 16 residues. Trimming removed 1 base from V and 8 bases from J, with 20 bases in between. This chain's CDR3 is CASSLGSGPSPGGYTF. DNA for the CDR3: TGTGCCAGCAGCTTAGGAAGCGGCCCATCACCGGGAGGCTACACCTTC. The full variable domain, rest sourced from reference TRBV7-2 and TRBJ1-2, is GAGVSQSPSNKVTEKGKDVELRCDPISGHTALYWYRQSLGQGLEFLIYFQGNSAPDKSGLPSDRFSAERTGGSVSTLTIQRTQQEDSAVYLCASSLGSGPSPGGYTFGSGTRLTVV.

In its sample, this clonotype was seen many times. The rearrangement joins TRBV12-3 or TRBV12-4 to TRBJ1-2, with TRBD1 matching over 8 bases. The CDR3 covers 14 residues. The junction had 4 bases not matched to a gene; V was cut back by 6 bases and J by 1 base. This CDR3 is CASRGDRSNYGYTF. As DNA, the CDR3 is TGTGCCAGCAGAGGGGACAGGAGTAACTATGGCTACACCTTC.

This clonotype was seen only a few times. CDR3 region: CASSQDVGAQASNEQYF. The CDR3 DNA sequence: TGCGCCAGCAGCCAAGACGTAGGAGCACAGGCGAGCAACGAGCAGTACTTC. This chain uses TRBV4-3 with TRBJ2-7; D perhaps matches TRBD1 (5 bases). Germline CDR1 is LGHNA and CDR2 is YSLEER. V dropped 0 bases and J dropped 5 bases, with 20 bases sitting between them. The CDR3 totals 17 residues.

The V gene is TRBV4-3, the J gene TRBJ2-5; TRBD2 aligns across 11 bases. Germline CDR1 LGHNA, CDR2 YSLEER. The CDR3 totals 15 residues. The junction had 3 bases not matched to a gene; V was cut back by 2 bases and J by 4 bases. The CDR3 DNA reads TGCGCCAGCAGCCAATTTACTAGCGGGGGAGAGACCCAGTACTTC. Amino acid sequence: CASSQFTSGGETQYF.